This T cell receptor beta chain derives from a study of T-cell memory formation after mild COVID-19. This clonotype appeared many times. Its antigen remains unknown. Study results and limitations: Shrinking CD4+ clones resided mostly in CM and EM, and CD8+ ones in EMRA. From day 15 to 85, contracting clones were balanced between CD4 and CD8, whereas later expanders leaned toward CD4+. Some responding clones appeared in pre-infection memory, suggesting cross-reactive memory joined.

TCRdb re-analysed the 5' RACE reads in MiXCR, keeping a single row per CDR3 protein. The repertoire consists of hundreds of thousands of distinct CDR3 sequences, with about 16% occurring once and the leading ten covering roughly 20%. Sequences were obtained from PBMCs or a T cell subset sorted from them (not recorded which). The TCR was taken from a man between 18 and 29 years old who had mild COVID-19 (a few samples of this study predate the infection). Cell type and time point are not known.

The CDR3 bases are TGTGCCAGCAGCTATTTAGCGAAGGTGTTCTATGGCTACACCTTC. Its translation is CASSYLAKVFYGYTF. V is TRBV6-6 and J is TRBJ1-2; D is unresolved. CDR1 MNHNY and CDR2 SVGAGI come from the germline V gene (reference sequence). Trimming stripped 6 bases from V and 4 bases from J, with 18 bases between. CDR3 length equals 15 residues.